This TCR beta chain was observed in a study of T-cell memory formation after mild COVID-19. In germline, CDR1 is MGHRA, CDR2 YSYEKL. V lost 3 bases and J 2 bases, leaving 10 bases between the germline ends. This CDR3 spans 14 amino acids. TCR alpha and TCR beta cDNA libraries carrying sample barcodes and UMIs were produced by 5'RACE using constant-segment primers. TCRdb re-called the 5' RACE reads with MiXCR, one entry per CDR3 protein. Here the sample spans more than 300,000 distinct CDR3 sequences, approximately 15% being singletons. This clonotype turned up a few times. What it recognizes is unknown. Study-level findings and limits: CD8+ contracting clones occupied EMRA, while CD4+ ones occupied mainly CM and EM. CD4+ bias marked clones expanding day 15 to 37, unlike balanced contracting clones.

Sequenced sample: PBMCs or a T cell subset sorted from them (not recorded which). This receptor was taken from a man between 18 and 35 years old who had mild COVID-19 (a few samples of this study predate the infection). Cell type and time point are not known. This sequence joins TRBV4-1 and TRBJ1-1, with a possible D match to TRBD1 (6 bases). CDR3 coding DNA: TGCGCCAGCAGCCAGAGGGGACAAAACACTGAAGCTTTCTTT. It codes for CASSQRGQNTEAFF.